These 8 T cell receptor beta chains share one sample of origin, sequenced in a study of blood T cell repertoires in COVID-19. Method: immunoSEQ multiplex PCR; TCRdb's copy keeps in-frame clones and lacks some. The table lists about 260,000 clones, 86% of them singletons. The sample comprised peripheral blood. These receptors were taken from a man aged 25-45 years with active or convalescent COVID-19.

The chain carries TRBV2 and TRBJ2-6, with D possibly matching TRBD2 (5 bases). Trimming removed 7 bases at V and 3 bases at J, with 7 bases between. Germline values: CDR1 SNHLY, CDR2 FYNNEI. The CDR3 extends over 13 amino acids. For the CDR3, the DNA is TGTGCCAGCAACGGAGGTGGGGCCAACGTCCTGACTTTC. It translates to CASNGGGANVLTF.

The V and J genes are TRBV28 and TRBJ1-6; D is unresolved. This CDR3 comprises 13 residues. The ends were cut back, 6 bases at V and 7 bases at J, with 10 bases in the middle. CDR1 MDHEN and CDR2 SYDVKM come from the germline V gene. CDR3 residues: CASRATGNSPLHF. The CDR3 coding sequence is TGTGCCAGCAGGGCTACGGGAAATTCACCCCTCCACTTT.

This chain links TRBV7-6 with TRBJ2-1; 10 bases line up with TRBD1. The ends lost 6 bases at V and 0 bases at J; junction bases unmatched: 5. CDR3 size: 16 residues. Looked up from germline, CDR1 is SGHVS and CDR2 is FNYEAQ. This CDR3 reads CASRPRQGASYNEQFF. CDR3 coding DNA: TGTGCCAGCAGACCAAGACAGGGGGCCTCCTACAATGAGCAGTTCTTC.

V is TRBV7-2 and J is TRBJ1-1, with D hard to call. V was trimmed by 5 bases and J by 7 bases, leaving 11 bases between them. Germline values: CDR1 SGHTA, CDR2 FQGNSA. There are 12 residues in the CDR3. The CDR3 bases are TGTGCCAGCAGCCCGACCGAGGTTGAAGCTTTCTTT. Translated, it gives CASSPTEVEAFF.

This clone was recorded a few times. This chain links TRBV10-1 with TRBJ2-7; unclear D gene. Between the trimmed V and J ends, which lost 2 bases and 2 bases, there was a span of 10 bases. Germline V gene data show CDR1 as WNHNN and CDR2 as SYGVQD (reference sequence). The CDR3 loop spans 14 amino acids. In DNA form, the CDR3 reads TGCGCCAGCAGTGAGGGCGGATATCCCTACGAGCAGTACTTC. Protein sequence: CASSEGGYPYEQYF.

CDR3 in DNA: TGTGCCAGCAGTTACTCTCCCCAGGCACAGCCCCAGCATTTT. This translates into CASSYSPQAQPQHF. The chain combines TRBV6-5 with TRBJ1-5, with D unresolved. Trimming cost V 0 bases and J 7 bases, with 10 bases left between them. This CDR3 is 14 amino acids long. Germline CDR1 is MNHEY and CDR2 is SVGAGI.

This chain joins TRBV29-1 and TRBJ2-2; TRBD1 aligns across 8 bases. The CDR3 is 14 residues long. With V trimmed by 6 bases and J by 8 bases, 11 bases remained unmatched. Per the germline V gene, CDR1 is SQVTM and CDR2 is ANQGSEA. The CDR3 is CSVNERGTGGELFF. The CDR3 nucleotides read TGCAGCGTAAATGAGAGAGGGACAGGTGGGGAGCTGTTTTTT.

This clone was observed once. V usage is TRBV2 and J usage is TRBJ2-4; 10 bases are a match to TRBD2. Unmatched junction bases numbered 0, after V lost 4 bases and J lost 0 bases. CDR1 and CDR2 from the germline V gene are SNHLY and FYNNEI. The CDR3 extends over 15 amino acids. The chain's CDR3 is CASSGLAGAKNIQYF. The CDR3 DNA is TGTGCCAGCAGTGGACTAGCGGGAGCCAAAAACATTCAGTACTTC.